This TCR beta chain was documented in a study of response to subunit inactivated influenza vaccine. This clonotype was counted many times. Its matching antigen is unknown. General study points: Authors suggested each seasonal flu vaccination may recruit only limited numbers of new T cells.

This CDR3 is 14 amino acids long. From germline, CDR1 is MGHRA and CDR2 YSYEKL. The ends were cut back, 1 base at V and 3 bases at J, with 7 bases in the middle. MiXCR, run by TCRdb on the RT-PCR reads, gives a single entry per CDR3 protein. The data hold under 200,000 distinct CDR3 sequences, with around a tenth observed a single time. The source was CD8+ T cells sorted from PBMCs, collected roughly 24 months after vaccination. The TCR comes from a man between 45 and 75 years old who received an inactivated influenza vaccine. The J gene is TRBJ1-5, the V gene TRBV4-1; the D is unclear. CDR3 in amino acids: CASSQVDTNQPQHF. In DNA, the CDR3 is TGCGCCAGCAGCCAAGTAGACACCAATCAGCCCCAGCATTTT.